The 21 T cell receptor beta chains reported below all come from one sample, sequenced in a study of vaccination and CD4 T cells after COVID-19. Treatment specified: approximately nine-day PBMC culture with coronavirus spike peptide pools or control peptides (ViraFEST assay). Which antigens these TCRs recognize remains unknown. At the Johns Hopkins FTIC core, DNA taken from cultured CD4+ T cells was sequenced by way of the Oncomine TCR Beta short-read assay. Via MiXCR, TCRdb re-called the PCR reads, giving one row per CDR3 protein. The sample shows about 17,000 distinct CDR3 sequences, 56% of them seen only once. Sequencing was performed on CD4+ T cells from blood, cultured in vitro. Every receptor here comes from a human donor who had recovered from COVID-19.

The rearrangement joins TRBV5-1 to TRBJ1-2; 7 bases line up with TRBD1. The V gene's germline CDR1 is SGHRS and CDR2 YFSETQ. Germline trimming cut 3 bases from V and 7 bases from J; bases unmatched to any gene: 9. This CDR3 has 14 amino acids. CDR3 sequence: CASSSIGQEVGYTF. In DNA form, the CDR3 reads TGCGCCAGCAGCTCCATAGGACAGGAAGTTGGCTACACCTTC.

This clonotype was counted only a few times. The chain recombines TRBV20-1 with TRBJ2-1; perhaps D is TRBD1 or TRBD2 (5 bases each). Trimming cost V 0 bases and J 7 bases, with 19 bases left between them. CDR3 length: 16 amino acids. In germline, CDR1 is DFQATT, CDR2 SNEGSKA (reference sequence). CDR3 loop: CSARDRPGNWGNEQFF. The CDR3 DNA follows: TGCAGTGCTAGAGATCGCCCGGGTAACTGGGGGAATGAGCAGTTCTTC.

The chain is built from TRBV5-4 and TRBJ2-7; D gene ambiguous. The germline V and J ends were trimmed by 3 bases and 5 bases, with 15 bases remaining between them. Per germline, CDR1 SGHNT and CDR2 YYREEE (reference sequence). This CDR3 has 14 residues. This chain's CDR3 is CASSSSKDVHEQYF. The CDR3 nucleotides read TGTGCCAGCAGCTCTTCTAAGGACGTCCACGAGCAGTACTTC.

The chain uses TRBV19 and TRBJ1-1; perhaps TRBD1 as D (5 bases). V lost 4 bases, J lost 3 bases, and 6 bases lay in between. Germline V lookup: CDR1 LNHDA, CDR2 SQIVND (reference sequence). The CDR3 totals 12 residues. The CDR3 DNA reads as TGTGCCAGTAGTACCAGGGACACTGAAGCTTTCTTT. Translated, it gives CASSTRDTEAFF. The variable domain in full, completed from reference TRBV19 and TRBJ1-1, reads DGGITQSPKYLFRKEGQNVTLSCEQNLNHDAMYWYRQDPGQGLRLIYYSQIVNDFQKGDIAEGYSVSREKKESFPLTVTSAQKNPTAFYLCASSTRDTEAFFGQGTRLTVV.

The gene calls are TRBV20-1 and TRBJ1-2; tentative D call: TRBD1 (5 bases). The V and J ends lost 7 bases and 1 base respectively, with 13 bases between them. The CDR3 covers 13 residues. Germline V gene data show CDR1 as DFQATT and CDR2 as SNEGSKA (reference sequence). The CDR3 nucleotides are TGCAGTGTTCCACCCAGGGTTAACTATGGCTACACCTTC. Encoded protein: CSVPPRVNYGYTF.

CDR3 coding DNA: TGTGCCAGCAGTCCAGGGGGCTCCATCTATGGCTACACCTTC. Amino acids: CASSPGGSIYGYTF. The chain is built from TRBV11-2 and TRBJ1-2, with 8 bases aligning to TRBD1. J lost 4 bases, V lost 6 bases, and 7 bases had no gene match. Germline V CDR1 and CDR2: SGHAT, FQNNGV. This CDR3 region has 14 residues.

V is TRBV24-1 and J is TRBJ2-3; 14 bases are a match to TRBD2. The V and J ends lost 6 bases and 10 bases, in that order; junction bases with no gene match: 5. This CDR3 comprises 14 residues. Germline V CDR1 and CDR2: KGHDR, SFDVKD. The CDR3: CATSPGLAGASQYF. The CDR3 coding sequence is TGTGCCACCAGTCCGGGACTAGCGGGGGCCTCGCAGTATTTT.

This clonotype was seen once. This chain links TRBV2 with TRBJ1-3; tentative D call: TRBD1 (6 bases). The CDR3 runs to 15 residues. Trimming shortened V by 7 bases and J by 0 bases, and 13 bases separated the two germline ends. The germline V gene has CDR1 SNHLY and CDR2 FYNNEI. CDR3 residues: CASTRGASSGNTIYF. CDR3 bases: TGTGCCAGCACTCGGGGGGCCAGCTCTGGAAACACCATATATTTT.

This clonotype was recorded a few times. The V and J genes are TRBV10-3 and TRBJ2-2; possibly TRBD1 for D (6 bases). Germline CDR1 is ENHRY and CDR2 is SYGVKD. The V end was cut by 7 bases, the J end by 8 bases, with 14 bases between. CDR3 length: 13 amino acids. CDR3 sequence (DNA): TGTGCCATCAAGGGGGACGGGGCGGGGGAGCTGTTTTTT. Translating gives CAIKGDGAGELFF.

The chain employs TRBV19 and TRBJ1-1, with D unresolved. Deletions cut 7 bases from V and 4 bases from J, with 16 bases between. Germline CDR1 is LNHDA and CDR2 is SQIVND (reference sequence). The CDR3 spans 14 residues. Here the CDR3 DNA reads TGTGCCAGTAATTATGGACCCAGTACCACTGAAGCTTTCTTT. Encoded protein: CASNYGPSTTEAFF.

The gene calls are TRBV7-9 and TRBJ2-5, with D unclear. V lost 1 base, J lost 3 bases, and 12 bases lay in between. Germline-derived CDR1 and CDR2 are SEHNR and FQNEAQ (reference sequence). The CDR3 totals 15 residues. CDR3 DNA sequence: TGTGCCAGCAGCTTAGTGGAAGGTCTTAAAGAGACCCAGTACTTC. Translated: CASSLVEGLKETQYF.

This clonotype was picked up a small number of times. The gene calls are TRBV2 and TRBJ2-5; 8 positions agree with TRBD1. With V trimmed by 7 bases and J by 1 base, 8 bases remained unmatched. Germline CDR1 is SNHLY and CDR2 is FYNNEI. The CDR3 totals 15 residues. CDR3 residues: CASTRFRGPQETQYF. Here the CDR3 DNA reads TGTGCCAGCACCAGATTCAGGGGGCCCCAAGAGACCCAGTACTTC.

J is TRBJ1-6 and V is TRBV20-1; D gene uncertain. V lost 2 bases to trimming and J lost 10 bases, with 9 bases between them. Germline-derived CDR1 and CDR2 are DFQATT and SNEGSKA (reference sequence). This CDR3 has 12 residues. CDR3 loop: CSARSGGSPLHF. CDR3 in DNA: TGCAGTGCTAGAAGTGGAGGATCACCCCTCCACTTT.

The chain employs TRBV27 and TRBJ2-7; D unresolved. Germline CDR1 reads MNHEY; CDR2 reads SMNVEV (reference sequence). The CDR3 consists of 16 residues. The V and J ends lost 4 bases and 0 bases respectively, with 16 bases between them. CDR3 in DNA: TGTGCCAGCAGTTCCCCCGGCGGCGTAAGCTCCTACGAGCAGTACTTC. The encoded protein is CASSSPGGVSSYEQYF.

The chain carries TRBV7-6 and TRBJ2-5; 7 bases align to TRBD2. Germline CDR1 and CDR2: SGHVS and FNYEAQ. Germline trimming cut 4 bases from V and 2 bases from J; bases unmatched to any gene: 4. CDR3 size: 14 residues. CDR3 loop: CASSSIAGQETQYF. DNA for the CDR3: TGTGCCAGCAGCTCGATAGCGGGTCAAGAGACCCAGTACTTC.

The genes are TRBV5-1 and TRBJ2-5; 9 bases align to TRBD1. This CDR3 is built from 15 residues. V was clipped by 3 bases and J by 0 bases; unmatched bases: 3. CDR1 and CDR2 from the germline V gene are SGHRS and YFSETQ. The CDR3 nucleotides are TGCGCCAGCAGCTCCGGGACAGGGTACCAAGAGACCCAGTACTTC. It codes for CASSSGTGYQETQYF.

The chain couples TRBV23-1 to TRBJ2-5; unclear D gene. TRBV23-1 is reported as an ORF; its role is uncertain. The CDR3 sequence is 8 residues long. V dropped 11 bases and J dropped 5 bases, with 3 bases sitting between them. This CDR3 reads CAGETQYF. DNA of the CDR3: TGCGCCGGGGAGACCCAGTACTTC.

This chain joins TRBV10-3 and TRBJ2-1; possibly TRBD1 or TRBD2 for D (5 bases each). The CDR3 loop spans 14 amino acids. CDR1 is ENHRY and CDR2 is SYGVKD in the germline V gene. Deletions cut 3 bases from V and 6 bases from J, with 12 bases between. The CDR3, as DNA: TGTGCCATCAGTGACCGGGACCGGGGCAATGAGCAGTTCTTC. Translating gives CAISDRDRGNEQFF.

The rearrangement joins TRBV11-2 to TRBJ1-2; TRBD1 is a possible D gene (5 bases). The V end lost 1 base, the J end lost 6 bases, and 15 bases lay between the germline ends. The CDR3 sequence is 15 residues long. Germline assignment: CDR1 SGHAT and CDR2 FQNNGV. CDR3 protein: CASSLARASRDGYTF. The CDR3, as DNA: TGTGCCAGCAGCTTAGCCAGGGCCTCTCGAGATGGCTACACCTTC.

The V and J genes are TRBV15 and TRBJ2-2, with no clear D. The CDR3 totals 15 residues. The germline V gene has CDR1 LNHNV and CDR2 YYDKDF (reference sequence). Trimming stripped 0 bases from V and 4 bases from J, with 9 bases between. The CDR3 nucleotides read TGTGCCACCAGCAGAGATCTGGAAGTCACCGGGGAGCTGTTTTTT. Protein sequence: CATSRDLEVTGELFF.

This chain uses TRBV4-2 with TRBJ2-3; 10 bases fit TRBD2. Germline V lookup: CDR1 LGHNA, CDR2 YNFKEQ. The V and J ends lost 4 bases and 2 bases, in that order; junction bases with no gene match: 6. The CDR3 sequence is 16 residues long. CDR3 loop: CASSPRTSGATDTQYF. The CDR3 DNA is TGTGCCAGCAGCCCTCGGACTAGCGGAGCCACAGATACGCAGTATTTT.